This is a list of T cell receptor beta chains from one sample in a study of blood T cell repertoires in COVID-19. Profiling relied on immunoSEQ multiplex PCR, and the TCRdb table lists in-frame clones only, not all of them. Counted here are 120,000 to 150,000 clones, about 84% occurring once; the ten biggest clones make up roughly 1.7%. What was sequenced was PBMCs or T cells enriched from blood (not recorded which). The receptors stem from a young woman who had been exposed to COVID-19. The CDR3 runs from the conserved cysteine through the conserved F or W. The order of the fields is CDR3 protein, CDR3 DNA, V gene, J gene, D gene, clone size. The D gene is left open where the match is weak. Size values are once, few and many counts, or a class for expanded clones, and some rows have none.

CASSVSPLNNEQFF	TGTGCCAGCTCGGTGAGTCCGCTGAACAATGAGCAGTTCTTC	TRBV27	TRBJ2-1	-	-
CASSSLAGTGELFF	TGTGCCAGCAGTTCGCTAGCGGGAACCGGGGAGCTGTTTTTT	TRBV27	TRBJ2-2	TRBD2	-
CASSPIAGGSSYEQYF	TGTGCCAGTAGCCCCATAGCGGGAGGGAGCTCCTACGAGCAGTACTTC	TRBV19	TRBJ2-7	TRBD2	many
CASSIGLAGGGGEQFF	TGCGCCAGCAGCATAGGACTAGCGGGAGGTGGAGGTGAGCAGTTCTTC	TRBV5-1	TRBJ2-1	TRBD2	-
CASSLGIAYEQYF	TGTGCCAGCAGCTTGGGTATTGCCTACGAGCAGTACTTC	TRBV5-8	TRBJ2-7	-	-
CASKGGREETQYF	TGTGCCAGCAAGGGCGGGAGGGAAGAGACCCAGTACTTC	TRBV28	TRBJ2-5	TRBD2	-
CASSTLVRRDTLSRSYNEQFF	TGTGCCAGTAGTACCTTGGTCCGCCGGGACACTCTTTCCCGCTCCTACAATGAGCAGTTCTTC	TRBV19	TRBJ2-1	-	-
CAISDQRGTSGYNEQFF	TGTGCCATCAGTGATCAACGCGGGACTAGCGGGTACAATGAGCAGTTCTTC	TRBV10-3	TRBJ2-1	TRBD2	-
CASSQSGSPQETQYF	TGTGCCAGCAGCCAGAGCGGGAGCCCCCAAGAGACCCAGTACTTC	TRBV5-4	TRBJ2-5	TRBD2	-
CASSLGTGVSQPQHF	TGTGCCAGCAGCCTAGGGACAGGGGTTAGTCAGCCCCAGCATTTT	TRBV7-9	TRBJ1-5	TRBD1	once
CASRDGTSGRALITDTQYF	TGTGCCAGCAGGGACGGGACTAGCGGGAGGGCCCTCATCACAGATACGCAGTATTTT	TRBV28	TRBJ2-3	TRBD2	few
CASSQVGAAPAGELFF	TGTGCCAGCAGCCAAGTCGGAGCGGCTCCAGCCGGGGAGCTGTTTTTT	TRBV4-2	TRBJ2-2	-	-
CASSYFQGSPAFF	TGTGCCAGCAGTTATTTCCAGGGCAGCCCAGCTTTCTTT	TRBV6-5	TRBJ1-1	-	-
CASSWGRDRGREQYF	TGTGCCAGCAGCTGGGGACGGGACAGGGGAAGGGAGCAGTACTTC	TRBV2	TRBJ2-7	TRBD1	-
CSVEGRGDNEQFF	TGCAGCGTTGAAGGGCGGGGGGACAATGAGCAGTTCTTC	TRBV29-1	TRBJ2-1	TRBD2	few
CASSSLAGAADTQYF	TGTGCCAGTAGCTCACTAGCGGGAGCGGCAGATACGCAGTATTTT	TRBV19	TRBJ2-3	TRBD2	-
CASSLGPPGQNYEQYF	TGCGCCAGCAGCTTGGGCCCGCCGGGTCAGAACTACGAGCAGTACTTC	TRBV5-1	TRBJ2-7	-	-
CAWTVTGVNSPLHF	TGTGCCTGGACCGTGACAGGGGTAAATTCACCCCTCCACTTT	TRBV30	TRBJ1-6	TRBD1	once
CAIRPGQNTEAFF	TGTGCCATCAGACCGGGACAGAACACTGAAGCTTTCTTT	TRBV10-3	TRBJ1-1	-	-
CASSLVALGGTEAFF	TGTGCCAGCAGCTTAGTAGCTTTGGGGGGCACTGAAGCTTTCTTT	TRBV7-2	TRBJ1-1	-	few
CATSDLNPGGRRYGYTF	TGTGCCACCAGTGACCTTAATCCAGGGGGCAGACGCTATGGCTACACCTTC	TRBV24-1	TRBJ1-2	TRBD1	-
CASSPSAGTGPTYEQYF	TGTGCCAGCAGCCCTTCTGCCGGGACAGGGCCGACCTACGAGCAGTACTTC	TRBV5-4	TRBJ2-7	TRBD1	-
CASSTFGQYGYTF	TGTGCCAGCAGTACGTTCGGACAGTATGGCTACACCTTC	TRBV2	TRBJ1-2	-	-
CASSPGKLGLSYEQYF	TGTGCCAGCTCACCGGGTAAATTGGGCCTCTCCTACGAGCAGTACTTC	TRBV18	TRBJ2-7	-	-
CASSLQPSTEAFF	TGTGCCAGCAGTTTGCAACCTAGCACTGAAGCTTTCTTT	TRBV28	TRBJ1-1	-	few
CATSDLWDRGFSYQPQHF	TGTGCCACCAGTGATTTGTGGGACAGGGGGTTCTCATACCAGCCCCAGCATTTT	TRBV24-1	TRBJ1-5	TRBD1	-
CASSSARAGGRNYGYTF	TGTGCCAGCAGCTCTGCTCGGGCAGGGGGCCGTAACTATGGCTACACCTTC	TRBV6-2/TRBV6-3	TRBJ1-2	TRBD1	-
CASSQQGFDNSPLHF	TGTGCCAGTAGCCAACAGGGGTTCGATAATTCACCCCTCCACTTT	TRBV19	TRBJ1-6	TRBD1	-
CASRLPLGGSDYGYTF	TGTGCCAGCAGGCTCCCCTTAGGGGGCTCGGACTATGGCTACACCTTC	TRBV28	TRBJ1-2	TRBD1	-
CASSPKGNGNQPQHF	TGTGCCAGCAGCCCTAAGGGGAACGGCAATCAGCCCCAGCATTTT	TRBV7-9	TRBJ1-5	-	-
CASSLDQGGSGSYNEQFF	TGTGCCAGCAGCTTAGATCAGGGCGGGAGTGGCTCCTACAATGAGCAGTTCTTC	TRBV11-3	TRBJ2-1	TRBD2	few
CASKREARTDTQYF	TGTGCCAGCAAGCGGGAGGCGAGGACAGATACGCAGTATTTT	TRBV28	TRBJ2-3	TRBD2	-
CASSEQGNLYEQYF	TGTGCCAGCAGTGAACAGGGGAACCTCTACGAGCAGTACTTC	TRBV2	TRBJ2-7	-	many
CASSRGPHSGPYKNIQYF	TGTGCCAGCAGTCGAGGACCTCATAGCGGGCCTTACAAAAACATTCAGTACTTC	TRBV2	TRBJ2-4	TRBD2	few
CASSQGPMMGTGQYF	TGTGCCAGCAGCCAAGGTCCTATGATGGGCACAGGTCAGTACTTC	TRBV3-1/TRBV3-2	TRBJ2-4	-	-
CASMGTGYNEQFF	TGTGCCAGCATGGGGACAGGCTACAATGAGCAGTTCTTC	TRBV2	TRBJ2-1	TRBD1	-
CATAGQHSQPQHF	TGTGCCACCGCGGGACAGCATAGTCAGCCCCAGCATTTT	TRBV24-1	TRBJ1-5	TRBD1	-
CASSTGLVRETQYF	TGCGCCAGCAGCACGGGACTAGTACGAGAGACCCAGTACTTC	TRBV5-1	TRBJ2-5	TRBD2	-
CASSQEAGLASYNEQFF	TGTGCCAGCAGCCAAGAGGCAGGACTAGCTTCTTACAATGAGCAGTTCTTC	TRBV3-1/TRBV3-2	TRBJ2-1	TRBD2	-
CASSGTSGAYEQYF	TGTGCCAGTAGCGGGACTAGCGGGGCCTACGAGCAGTACTTC	TRBV19	TRBJ2-7	TRBD2	-
CASSYTGLYTGELFF	TGTGCCAGCAGTTACACGGGACTGTACACCGGGGAGCTGTTTTTT	TRBV6-5	TRBJ2-2	-	-
CASSRTRSNTEAFF	TGTGCCAGCTCACGCACACGATCGAACACTGAAGCTTTCTTT	TRBV18	TRBJ1-1	-	-
CASSLSQGVVGGYTF	TGTGCCAGCAGTTTATCACAGGGAGTGGTGGGTGGCTACACCTTC	TRBV27	TRBJ1-2	-	-
CASSRYRDGTEAFF	TGTGCCAGCAGCCGATACAGGGACGGCACTGAAGCTTTCTTT	TRBV3-1/TRBV3-2	TRBJ1-1	-	-
CASSLTRRGPETQYF	TGTGCCAGCAGTTTGACGCGGCGGGGCCCAGAGACCCAGTACTTC	TRBV27	TRBJ2-5	-	few
CASGLTSGLTGELFF	TGTGCTAGTGGTTTGACATCAGGGTTAACCGGGGAGCTGTTTTTT	TRBV12-5	TRBJ2-2	-	-
CASSYSLEEINQPQHF	TGTGCCAGCAGTTACTCACTTGAGGAAATCAATCAGCCCCAGCATTTT	TRBV6-6	TRBJ1-5	-	once
CAFRGQDTGELFF	TGTGCTTTCAGGGGCCAGGACACCGGGGAGCTGTTTTTT	TRBV6-1	TRBJ2-2	-	-
CASRAYYSGSAYNEQFF	TGTGCCAGCCGCGCTTATTATAGCGGGAGTGCCTACAATGAGCAGTTCTTC	TRBV27	TRBJ2-1	TRBD2	few